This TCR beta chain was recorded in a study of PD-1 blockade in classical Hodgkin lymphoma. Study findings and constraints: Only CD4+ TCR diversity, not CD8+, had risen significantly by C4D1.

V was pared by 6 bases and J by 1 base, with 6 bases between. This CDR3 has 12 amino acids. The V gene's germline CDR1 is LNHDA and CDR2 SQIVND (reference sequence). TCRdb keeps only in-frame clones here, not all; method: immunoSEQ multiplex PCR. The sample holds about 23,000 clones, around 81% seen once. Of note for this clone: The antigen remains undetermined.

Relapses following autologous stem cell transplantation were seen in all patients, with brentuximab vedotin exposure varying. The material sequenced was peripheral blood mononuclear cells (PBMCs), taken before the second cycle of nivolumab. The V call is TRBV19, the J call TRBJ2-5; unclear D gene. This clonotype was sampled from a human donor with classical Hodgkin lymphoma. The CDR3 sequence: CASSGTQETQYF. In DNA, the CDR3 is TGTGCCAGTAGCGGCACCCAAGAGACCCAGTACTTC. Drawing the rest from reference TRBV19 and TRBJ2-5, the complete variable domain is DGGITQSPKYLFRKEGQNVTLSCEQNLNHDAMYWYRQDPGQGLRLIYYSQIVNDFQKGDIAEGYSVSREKKESFPLTVTSAQKNPTAFYLCASSGTQETQYFGPGTRLLVL.